Below, 14 T cell receptor beta chains from the same sample are listed, as sequenced in a study of T cells after yellow fever vaccination. TCRdb redid the calling of the 5' RACE reads with MiXCR, one entry per CDR3 protein. This table holds around 550,000 distinct CDR3 sequences, 15% to 20% found once. This sample comprised PBMCs, obtained 15 days after the yellow fever booster vaccination. Every receptor here comes from a man younger than 45 who received the YFV17D yellow fever vaccine.

The CDR3 DNA follows: TGCGCCAGCAGCAAACAGGGACAGAATTCACCCCTCCACTTT. Translated, it gives CASSKQGQNSPLHF. This chain uses TRBV4-3 with TRBJ1-6; TRBD1 aligns across 7 bases. Looked up from germline, CDR1 is LGHNA and CDR2 is YSLEER. V lost 5 bases and J lost 7; bases outside the gene matches: 5. The CDR3 totals 14 residues.

This clonotype was found a few times. The genes are TRBV7-9 and TRBJ1-4; D gene ambiguous. Per germline, CDR1 SEHNR and CDR2 FQNEAQ (reference sequence). CDR3 length: 15 residues. V was pared by 0 bases and J by 6 bases, with 11 bases between. The CDR3 sequence: CASSLAMGIDEKLFF. As DNA, the CDR3 is TGTGCCAGCAGCTTAGCGATGGGGATCGATGAAAAACTGTTTTTT.

This clonotype has just a few counts. The V call is TRBV20-1, the J call TRBJ2-3, with 11 bases fitting TRBD2. From germline, CDR1 is DFQATT and CDR2 SNEGSKA (reference sequence). V dropped 6 bases and J dropped 4; count of bases not matched to a gene: 15. CDR3 length equals 17 residues. For the CDR3, the DNA is TGCAGTGCGCAGCCTACTAGCGGGAGAGGGGTTCCAGATACGCAGTATTTT. Translation gives CSAQPTSGRGVPDTQYF.

The CDR3 loop reads CAISELGSNYEQYF. CDR3 sequence (DNA): TGTGCCATCAGTGAATTAGGTTCCAACTACGAGCAGTACTTC. The chain links TRBV10-3 to TRBJ2-7; D call uncertain. CDR3 size: 14 residues. Trimming cost V 3 bases and J 3 bases, with 12 bases left between them. CDR1 is ENHRY and CDR2 is SYGVKD in the germline V gene.

The CDR3 loop reads CASSLTSNYGYTF. The CDR3 bases are TGTGCCAGCAGCTTAACCTCTAACTATGGCTACACCTTC. This chain uses TRBV7-9 with TRBJ1-2, with D uncertain. Looked up from germline, CDR1 is SEHNR and CDR2 is FQNEAQ (reference sequence). CDR3 size: 13 residues. Trimming cost V 2 bases and J 0 bases, with 4 bases left between them.

CDR3 DNA sequence: TGTGCCAGCAGTTACCCTAGGGGGCTAAACACCGGGGAGCTGTTTTTT. This encodes CASSYPRGLNTGELFF. The chain carries TRBV6-2 or TRBV6-3 and TRBJ2-2, with 7 bases fitting TRBD1. The length of the CDR3 is 16 residues. The V and J ends lost 2 bases and 2 bases, in that order; junction bases with no gene match: 5. CDR1 and CDR2 (germline): MNHEY, SVGEGT.

The chain links TRBV9 to TRBJ1-6; 10 bases line up with TRBD1. Trimming took 3 bases from V and 9 from J; bases not matched to a gene: 12. This CDR3 has 17 amino acids. Germline V gene data show CDR1 as SGDLS and CDR2 as YYNGEE. The CDR3, as DNA: TGTGCCAGCAGCGGACCCCGGACAGGGGGTTTCGGTTCACCCCTCCACTTT. Protein product: CASSGPRTGGFGSPLHF.

This clonotype was found a few times. The chain has TRBV19 and TRBJ2-3, with 14 bases matching TRBD2. The CDR3 sequence is 18 residues long. The V and J ends lost 3 bases and 7 bases, in that order; junction bases with no gene match: 12. In germline, CDR1 is LNHDA, CDR2 SQIVND (reference sequence). The CDR3 region has the DNA TGTGCCAGTAGTATTCTACCGGGACTAGCGGGAGCGTGGAATACGCAGTATTTT. Translating gives CASSILPGLAGAWNTQYF.

This chain links TRBV4-3 with TRBJ2-7, with TRBD1 matching 7 bases. Per germline, CDR1 LGHNA and CDR2 YSLEER. Germline trimming cut 0 bases from V and 6 bases from J; bases unmatched to any gene: 5. The CDR3 contains 14 residues. CDR3 nucleotide sequence: TGCGCCAGCAGCCAAGATAACGCAGGGGGCGAGCAGTACTTC. Amino acids: CASSQDNAGGEQYF.

This chain connects TRBV29-1 to TRBJ2-2; D remains ambiguous. This CDR3 region has 13 residues. V lost 1 base, J lost 0 bases, and 3 bases lay in between. Germline V lookup: CDR1 SQVTM, CDR2 ANQGSEA. CDR3: CSVEGSNTGELFF. In nucleotides, the CDR3 is TGCAGCGTTGAAGGGTCGAACACCGGGGAGCTGTTTTTT.

The chain combines TRBV19 with TRBJ1-5; D is ambiguous. V shed 8 bases and J shed 9 bases, with 20 bases lying between them. There are 14 residues in the CDR3. Germline V CDR1 and CDR2: LNHDA, SQIVND (reference sequence). CDR3 in amino acids: CASSLPAASLPQHF. CDR3 DNA: TGTGCCAGTTCTCTTCCGGCCGCGAGTCTGCCCCAGCATTTT.

The chain joins TRBV29-1 to TRBJ2-5; the D gene is possibly TRBD1 (6 bases). V shed 4 bases and J shed 4 bases, with 10 bases lying between them. The CDR3 spans 12 residues. The germline V gene encodes CDR1 SQVTM and CDR2 ANQGSEA. CDR3: CSVAQGSETQYF. DNA for the CDR3: TGCAGCGTTGCCCAGGGGTCAGAGACCCAGTACTTC.

The chain carries TRBV4-3 and TRBJ2-3, with D perhaps TRBD1 (6 bases). Germline lookup yields CDR1 LGHNA and CDR2 YSLEER. V was cut by 4 bases and J by 1 base, with 15 bases left in between. The CDR3 is 16 amino acids. This CDR3 reads CASSPTQAGGTDTQYF. The DNA for the CDR3 is TGCGCCAGCAGCCCAACCCAGGCAGGGGGCACAGATACGCAGTATTTT.

This clonotype has only a few counts. The V call is TRBV7-2, the J call TRBJ2-7, with a tentative D call TRBD2 (6 bases). The V end lost 1 base, the J end lost 5 bases, and 15 bases lay between the germline ends. The CDR3 totals 15 residues. CDR1 and CDR2 (germline): SGHTA, FQGNSA. The CDR3 coding sequence is TGTGCCAGCAGCTTAGTGGGGGGTGCGGGGCACGAGCAGTACTTC. It translates to CASSLVGGAGHEQYF.